Listed below are T cell receptor beta chains from one sample, sequenced in a study of T cell repertoires in cytomegalovirus infection. Using its own MiXCR run on the reads, TCRdb lists one record per CDR3 protein. This sample has nearly 700,000 distinct CDR3 sequences, with around 35% found just once. These receptors lack a known antigen. Sequencing used cultured PBMCs, obtained from culture after CMV antigen stimulation. Receptor source: a human donor in good health (CMV status not recorded). Some clones in this sample may be carry-over from other donors' samples. CDR3s include the opening cysteine and the closing phenylalanine or tryptophan. The D gene is left open where the match is weak. Rows give clone size only sometimes, using once, few, many, or a class for an expanded clone.

V gene: TRBV11-2
J gene: TRBJ1-4
clone size: -
CDR3 length: 18
D gene: TRBD1
CDR3 protein: CASSATGLERLANEKLFF
CDR3 DNA: TGTGCCAGCAGCGCGACAGGGTTGGAAAGATTGGCTAATGAAAAACTGTTTTTT

V gene: TRBV7-6
J gene: TRBJ2-1
clone size: -
CDR3 length: 14
D gene: -
CDR3 protein: CASSPQRIYNEQFF
CDR3 DNA: TGTGCCAGCAGCCCACAGCGGATCTACAATGAGCAGTTCTTC

V gene: TRBV7-9
J gene: TRBJ2-1
clone size: once
CDR3 length: 15
D gene: -
CDR3 protein: CASSQRWGKYNEQFF
CDR3 DNA: TGTGCCAGCAGCCAGCGATGGGGGAAATACAATGAGCAGTTCTTC

V gene: TRBV28
J gene: TRBJ2-2
clone size: -
CDR3 length: 14
D gene: -
CDR3 protein: CASSRPSNTGELFF
CDR3 DNA: TGTGCCAGCTCCCGGCCGTCTAACACCGGGGAGCTGTTTTTT

V gene: TRBV12-3/TRBV12-4
J gene: TRBJ1-1
clone size: -
CDR3 length: 14
D gene: TRBD1
CDR3 protein: CASSEQGSGTEAFF
CDR3 DNA: TGTGCCAGCAGCGAACAGGGGAGTGGTACTGAAGCTTTCTTT

V gene: TRBV4-3
J gene: TRBJ2-7
clone size: -
CDR3 length: 16
D gene: TRBD2
CDR3 protein: CASSQGASGRSYEQYF
CDR3 DNA: TGCGCCAGCAGCCAAGGAGCTAGCGGAAGATCCTACGAGCAGTACTTC

V gene: TRBV7-9
J gene: TRBJ1-1
clone size: -
CDR3 length: 15
D gene: -
CDR3 protein: CASSARMGLITEAFF
CDR3 DNA: TGTGCCAGCAGCGCCCGGATGGGACTAATCACTGAAGCTTTCTTT

V gene: TRBV11-2
J gene: TRBJ1-1
clone size: -
CDR3 length: 13
D gene: -
CDR3 protein: CASTPRGVAEAFF
CDR3 DNA: TGTGCCAGCACCCCCCGGGGGGTGGCTGAAGCTTTCTTT

V gene: TRBV20-1
J gene: TRBJ2-7
clone size: few
CDR3 length: 13
D gene: TRBD1
CDR3 protein: CSASRDSSYEQYF
CDR3 DNA: TGCAGTGCTTCCAGGGACAGCTCCTACGAGCAGTACTTC

V gene: TRBV6-1
J gene: TRBJ2-1
clone size: few
CDR3 length: 15
D gene: -
CDR3 protein: CASSESRGPYNEQFF
CDR3 DNA: TGTGCCAGCAGTGAGTCAAGGGGACCCTACAATGAGCAGTTCTTC

V gene: TRBV19
J gene: TRBJ2-7
clone size: few
CDR3 length: 17
D gene: TRBD2
CDR3 protein: CASSNSAGSGGSYEQYF
CDR3 DNA: TGTGCCAGTAGTAATTCCGCTGGTAGCGGGGGTTCCTACGAGCAGTACTTC

V gene: TRBV4-1
J gene: TRBJ2-7
clone size: few
CDR3 length: 16
D gene: -
CDR3 protein: CASSHTRGIDTYEQYF
CDR3 DNA: TGCGCCAGCAGCCATACTAGGGGGATCGATACCTACGAGCAGTACTTC

V gene: TRBV11-3
J gene: TRBJ2-1
clone size: -
CDR3 length: 14
D gene: -
CDR3 protein: CASSKSGPNNEQFF
CDR3 DNA: TGTGCCAGCAGCAAATCCGGGCCGAACAATGAGCAGTTCTTC